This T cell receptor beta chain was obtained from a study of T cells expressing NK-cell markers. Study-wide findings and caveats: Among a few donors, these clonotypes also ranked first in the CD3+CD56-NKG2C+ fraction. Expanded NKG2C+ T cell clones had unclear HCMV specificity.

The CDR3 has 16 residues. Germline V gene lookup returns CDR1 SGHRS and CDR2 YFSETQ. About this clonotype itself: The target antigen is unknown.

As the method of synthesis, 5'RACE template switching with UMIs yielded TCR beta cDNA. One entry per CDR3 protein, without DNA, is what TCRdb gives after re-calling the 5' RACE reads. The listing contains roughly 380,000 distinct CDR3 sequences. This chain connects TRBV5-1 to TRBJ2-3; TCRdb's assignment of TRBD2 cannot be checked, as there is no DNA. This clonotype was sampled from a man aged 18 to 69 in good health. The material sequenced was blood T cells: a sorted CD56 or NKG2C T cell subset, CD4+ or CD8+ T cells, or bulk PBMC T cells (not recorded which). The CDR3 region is CASSWSLAGGPDTQYF. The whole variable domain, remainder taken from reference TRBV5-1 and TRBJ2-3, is KAGVTQTPRYLIKTRGQQVTLSCSPISGHRSVSWYQQTPGQGLQFLFEYFSETQRNKGNFPGRFSGRQFSNSRSEMNVSTLELGDSALYLCASSWSLAGGPDTQYFGPGTRLTVL.